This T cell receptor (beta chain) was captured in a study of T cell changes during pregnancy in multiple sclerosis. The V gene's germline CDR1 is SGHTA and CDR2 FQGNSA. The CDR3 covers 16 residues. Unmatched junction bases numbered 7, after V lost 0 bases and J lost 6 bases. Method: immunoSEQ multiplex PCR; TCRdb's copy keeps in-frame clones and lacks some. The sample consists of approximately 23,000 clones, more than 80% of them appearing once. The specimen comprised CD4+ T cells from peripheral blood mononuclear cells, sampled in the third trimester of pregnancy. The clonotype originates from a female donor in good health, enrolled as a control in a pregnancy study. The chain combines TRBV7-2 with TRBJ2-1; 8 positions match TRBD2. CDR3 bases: TGTGCCAGCAGCTTAGCCCCATGGCGGGGGGCCAATGAGCAGTTCTTC. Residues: CASSLAPWRGANEQFF.